The rows below give T cell receptor beta chains drawn from one sample of a study of blood T cell repertoires in COVID-19. Produced via immunoSEQ multiplex PCR; TCRdb's table is partial and in-frame only. This sample yields some 160,000 clones, of which 80% to 90% are seen a single time; 3% to 4% belongs to the top ten. What was sequenced was peripheral blood. The receptors shown here come from a woman aged 70-85 years with acute or convalescent COVID-19. Both conserved end residues are part of each CDR3. Each record gives: V gene, D gene, J gene, clone size, CDR3 DNA, CDR3 protein. The D gene is left open where the match is weak. Not every row has a clone size; where given, it reads once, few, many or a size class.

v_gene: TRBV28
d_gene: TRBD1
j_gene: TRBJ2-1
abundance: once
CDR3nt: TGTGCCAGCAGTCCCCGGGACAGGGGGCACCGGCTGTCCTACAATGAGCAGTTCTTC
CDR3aa: CASSPRDRGHRLSYNEQFF

v_gene: TRBV6-5
d_gene: .
j_gene: TRBJ2-7
abundance: once
CDR3nt: TGTGCCAGCAGATCAGCAACAGAGTCCTACGAGCAGTACTTC
CDR3aa: CASRSATESYEQYF

v_gene: TRBV4-1
d_gene: .
j_gene: TRBJ2-4
abundance: .
CDR3nt: TGCGCCAGCAGCCAAGAGGGCGTGTTCGAAAACATTCAGTACTTC
CDR3aa: CASSQEGVFENIQYF

v_gene: TRBV7-2
d_gene: .
j_gene: TRBJ2-7
abundance: .
CDR3nt: TGTGCCAGCAGCCAAGACAGGAGCGCCTACGAGCAGTACTTC
CDR3aa: CASSQDRSAYEQYF

v_gene: TRBV7-2
d_gene: .
j_gene: TRBJ2-3
abundance: once
CDR3nt: TGTGCCAGCAGCTTACAAAGCGGCACAGATACGCAGTATTTT
CDR3aa: CASSLQSGTDTQYF

v_gene: TRBV4-2
d_gene: TRBD1
j_gene: TRBJ2-7
abundance: .
CDR3nt: TGTGCCAGCAGCCAAGGGACAGGGAGCTCCTACGAGCAGTACTTC
CDR3aa: CASSQGTGSSYEQYF

v_gene: TRBV11-2
d_gene: TRBD1
j_gene: TRBJ2-3
abundance: .
CDR3nt: TGTGCCAGCAGCCAGGGGGGACAGGGGACTGGTGCGCAGTATTTT
CDR3aa: CASSQGGQGTGAQYF

v_gene: TRBV9
d_gene: TRBD1
j_gene: TRBJ1-2
abundance: .
CDR3nt: TGTGCCAGCAGCCCCCGACAGGGGGTGGTGGATGGCTACACCTTC
CDR3aa: CASSPRQGVVDGYTF

v_gene: TRBV6-4
d_gene: TRBD2
j_gene: TRBJ2-3
abundance: .
CDR3nt: TGTGCCAGCAGTGTTTCGGGGGGGCCGGGAGATACGCAGTATTTT
CDR3aa: CASSVSGGPGDTQYF

v_gene: TRBV19
d_gene: TRBD2
j_gene: TRBJ2-7
abundance: .
CDR3nt: TGTGCCAGTAGTGAGGTAGCGGGAGGGTTCTCCTACGAGCAGTACTTC
CDR3aa: CASSEVAGGFSYEQYF

v_gene: TRBV28
d_gene: .
j_gene: TRBJ1-5
abundance: few
CDR3nt: TGTGCCAGCAGGGGTGGGGGGACCCATAGCAATCAGCCCCAGCATTTT
CDR3aa: CASRGGGTHSNQPQHF

v_gene: TRBV29-1
d_gene: .
j_gene: TRBJ2-7
abundance: .
CDR3nt: TGCAGCGTTGAAACAGAATTCTACGAGCAGTACTTC
CDR3aa: CSVETEFYEQYF

v_gene: TRBV10-3
d_gene: TRBD1
j_gene: TRBJ1-2
abundance: .
CDR3nt: TGTGCCATCACCGGGACAGGGGGCTCTGGCTACACCTTC
CDR3aa: CAITGTGGSGYTF

v_gene: TRBV4-1
d_gene: TRBD1
j_gene: TRBJ1-2
abundance: .
CDR3nt: TGCGCCAGCAGCCAAGATCGGACAGGGGGAGGCTATGGCTACACCTTC
CDR3aa: CASSQDRTGGGYGYTF

v_gene: TRBV5-1
d_gene: TRBD1
j_gene: TRBJ2-3
abundance: .
CDR3nt: TGCGCCAGCCACGACAGGGGGAGCACAGATACGCAGTATTTT
CDR3aa: CASHDRGSTDTQYF

v_gene: TRBV4-2
d_gene: .
j_gene: TRBJ1-4
abundance: .
CDR3nt: TGTGCCAGCAGCCAGGGAGTTTCTGAAAAACTGTTTTTT
CDR3aa: CASSQGVSEKLFF

v_gene: TRBV7-2
d_gene: .
j_gene: TRBJ2-1
abundance: .
CDR3nt: TGTGCCAGCAGCCGGAGCGGAACCTACAATGAGCAGTTCTTC
CDR3aa: CASSRSGTYNEQFF

v_gene: TRBV7-9
d_gene: TRBD1
j_gene: TRBJ1-1
abundance: .
CDR3nt: TGTGCCAGCAGCGGACGGGACAGAACGAACACTGAAGCTTTCTTT
CDR3aa: CASSGRDRTNTEAFF

v_gene: TRBV5-1
d_gene: TRBD2
j_gene: TRBJ2-3
abundance: .
CDR3nt: TGCGCCAGCAGCTTGGACCTAGCGGGGGGCACAGATACGCAGTATTTT
CDR3aa: CASSLDLAGGTDTQYF

v_gene: TRBV4-3
d_gene: .
j_gene: TRBJ1-4
abundance: .
CDR3nt: TGCGCCAGCAGCCAAAGAGGGGGATTTGATGCAACTAATGAAAAACTGTTTTTT
CDR3aa: CASSQRGGFDATNEKLFF

v_gene: TRBV28
d_gene: .
j_gene: TRBJ1-2
abundance: .
CDR3nt: TGTGCCAGCAGACCCACCTCAGGGAGGGACTATGGCTACACCTTC
CDR3aa: CASRPTSGRDYGYTF

v_gene: TRBV7-9
d_gene: .
j_gene: TRBJ2-5
abundance: .
CDR3nt: TGTGCCAGCAGCTTAGTGAGGGAGACCCAGTACTTC
CDR3aa: CASSLVRETQYF

v_gene: TRBV9
d_gene: .
j_gene: TRBJ1-3
abundance: .
CDR3nt: TGTGCCAGCAGCGTAGACCCGGGGGGGAGAAACACCATATATTTT
CDR3aa: CASSVDPGGRNTIYF

v_gene: TRBV11-3
d_gene: TRBD1
j_gene: TRBJ2-3
abundance: .
CDR3nt: TGTGCCAGCAGCTCGAACCATTACAGGGGGAGGCAGTATTTT
CDR3aa: CASSSNHYRGRQYF

v_gene: TRBV2
d_gene: .
j_gene: TRBJ1-2
abundance: .
CDR3nt: TGTGCCAGCAGCAAACTCCAGGGCAAGTATGGCTACACCTTC
CDR3aa: CASSKLQGKYGYTF

v_gene: TRBV5-4
d_gene: TRBD1
j_gene: TRBJ1-2
abundance: .
CDR3nt: TGTGCCAGCAGCATGGACAGGGTAAGGAATGACACCTTC
CDR3aa: CASSMDRVRNDTF

v_gene: TRBV15
d_gene: .
j_gene: TRBJ2-1
abundance: .
CDR3nt: TGTGCCACCAGCACCCCTGGGGCTAGCGCCGTCTGGAATGAGCAGTTCTTC
CDR3aa: CATSTPGASAVWNEQFF

v_gene: TRBV2
d_gene: .
j_gene: TRBJ1-1
abundance: .
CDR3nt: TGTGCCAGCAGTGAAGTTTCGGGGGGGCAGGACACTGAAGCTTTCTTT
CDR3aa: CASSEVSGGQDTEAFF

v_gene: TRBV11-3
d_gene: .
j_gene: TRBJ2-1
abundance: .
CDR3nt: TGTGCCAGCAGCGTTACTCCTTACAATGAGCAGTTCTTC
CDR3aa: CASSVTPYNEQFF

v_gene: TRBV27
d_gene: .
j_gene: TRBJ1-2
abundance: once
CDR3nt: TGTGCCAGCAGTTTACGTGGACGGGAGGGACTCGGGTACACCTTC
CDR3aa: CASSLRGREGLGYTF

v_gene: TRBV30
d_gene: .
j_gene: TRBJ1-3
abundance: .
CDR3nt: TGTGCCTGGAGTACAGGGTACTCTGGAAACACCATATATTTT
CDR3aa: CAWSTGYSGNTIYF

v_gene: TRBV15
d_gene: .
j_gene: TRBJ1-3
abundance: .
CDR3nt: TGTGCCACCAGCAGAGGTGGCAACTCTGGAAACACCATATATTTT
CDR3aa: CATSRGGNSGNTIYF

v_gene: TRBV12-3/TRBV12-4
d_gene: TRBD2
j_gene: TRBJ2-3
abundance: few
CDR3nt: TGTGCCAGCGAGTCGGGAGGAAATACGCAGTATTTT
CDR3aa: CASESGGNTQYF

v_gene: TRBV2
d_gene: TRBD2
j_gene: TRBJ2-1
abundance: .
CDR3nt: TGTGCCAGCAGAGGGACTAGCGGGAGCAATGAGCAGTTCTTC
CDR3aa: CASRGTSGSNEQFF

v_gene: TRBV6-5
d_gene: .
j_gene: TRBJ1-2
abundance: .
CDR3nt: TGTGCCAGCAGTTACTCTACGGACAGTAACTATGGCTACACCTTC
CDR3aa: CASSYSTDSNYGYTF

v_gene: TRBV5-6
d_gene: .
j_gene: TRBJ1-4
abundance: .
CDR3nt: TGTGCCAGCCGAAAGAGCCCCACTAATGAAAAACTGTTTTTT
CDR3aa: CASRKSPTNEKLFF

v_gene: TRBV5-6
d_gene: .
j_gene: TRBJ1-2
abundance: once
CDR3nt: TGTGCCAGCAGCCTCCGGCTTGGGCCGACTAATAACTATGGCTACACCTTC
CDR3aa: CASSLRLGPTNNYGYTF

v_gene: TRBV15
d_gene: .
j_gene: TRBJ2-1
abundance: .
CDR3nt: TGTGCCACCAGCAGAGCAGGGCCCTACAATGAGCAGTTCTTC
CDR3aa: CATSRAGPYNEQFF

v_gene: TRBV6-6
d_gene: .
j_gene: TRBJ1-4
abundance: .
CDR3nt: TGTGCCAGCAGCCACCCCAGGGGCGAGTTTGAAAAACTGTTTTTT
CDR3aa: CASSHPRGEFEKLFF

v_gene: TRBV11-2
d_gene: .
j_gene: TRBJ2-7
abundance: .
CDR3nt: TGTGCCAGCAGCTTAGATCTTTGGAGTCCCGAGCAGTACTTC
CDR3aa: CASSLDLWSPEQYF

v_gene: TRBV19
d_gene: .
j_gene: TRBJ2-1
abundance: once
CDR3nt: TGTGCCAGTAGTATTGTGGCCTACGCGGGGTACAATGAGCAGTTCTTC
CDR3aa: CASSIVAYAGYNEQFF

v_gene: TRBV28
d_gene: .
j_gene: TRBJ2-4
abundance: .
CDR3nt: TGTGCCAGCAGTTTAGGACTTATACCGGCCGGCATTCAGTACTTC
CDR3aa: CASSLGLIPAGIQYF

v_gene: TRBV9
d_gene: TRBD1
j_gene: TRBJ1-5
abundance: few
CDR3nt: TGTGCCAGCAGCGTAACAGGGGATTGGGGCAATCAGCCCCAGCATTTT
CDR3aa: CASSVTGDWGNQPQHF

v_gene: TRBV7-9
d_gene: TRBD2
j_gene: TRBJ2-2
abundance: .
CDR3nt: TGTGCCAGCAGCTTACCCTCGACTAGCGGGACCGGGGAGCTGTTTTTT
CDR3aa: CASSLPSTSGTGELFF

v_gene: TRBV19
d_gene: .
j_gene: TRBJ1-2
abundance: .
CDR3nt: TGTGCCAGTAGTCCCGAGGGCGTCGCGGGCTATGGCTACACCTTC
CDR3aa: CASSPEGVAGYGYTF

v_gene: TRBV6-1
d_gene: .
j_gene: TRBJ1-3
abundance: .
CDR3nt: TGTGCCAGCAGTGAAGCGCAAAGTAGGGGATCCGGAAACACCATATATTTT
CDR3aa: CASSEAQSRGSGNTIYF

v_gene: TRBV4-3
d_gene: .
j_gene: TRBJ1-5
abundance: .
CDR3nt: TGCGCCAGCAGCCGAGACTATGGTCTTCAGCCCCAGCATTTT
CDR3aa: CASSRDYGLQPQHF

v_gene: TRBV16
d_gene: .
j_gene: TRBJ2-7
abundance: .
CDR3nt: TGTGCCAGCAGTCCTCAACGTAGCAGTGCCTACGAGCAGTACTTC
CDR3aa: CASSPQRSSAYEQYF

v_gene: TRBV5-6
d_gene: .
j_gene: TRBJ1-2
abundance: .
CDR3nt: TGTGCCAGCTCTTGGAGGGTTCAGGACTATGGCTACACCTTC
CDR3aa: CASSWRVQDYGYTF

v_gene: TRBV30
d_gene: .
j_gene: TRBJ1-3
abundance: few
CDR3nt: TGTGCCTGGAGTCTAGGTTCTGGAAACACCATATATTTT
CDR3aa: CAWSLGSGNTIYF

v_gene: TRBV30
d_gene: .
j_gene: TRBJ1-5
abundance: .
CDR3nt: TGTGCCTGGAGTGGCCAAGCTAATCAGCCCCAGCATTTT
CDR3aa: CAWSGQANQPQHF

v_gene: TRBV6-1
d_gene: .
j_gene: TRBJ1-5
abundance: .
CDR3nt: TGTGCCAGCAGTGAACCCATTCGGGGCAATCAGCCCCAGCATTTT
CDR3aa: CASSEPIRGNQPQHF

v_gene: TRBV28
d_gene: .
j_gene: TRBJ1-4
abundance: .
CDR3nt: TGTGCCAGCAGGGCTGAAAAACTGTTTTTT
CDR3aa: CASRAEKLFF

v_gene: TRBV6-4
d_gene: TRBD1
j_gene: TRBJ1-5
abundance: .
CDR3nt: TGTGCCAGCAGTGAAGACAGGGGGCGCGGGTTCGGTCAGCCCCAGCATTTT
CDR3aa: CASSEDRGRGFGQPQHF

v_gene: TRBV30
d_gene: .
j_gene: TRBJ2-7
abundance: .
CDR3nt: TGTGCCTGGGGACGGGACATGCATTACGAGCAGTACTTC
CDR3aa: CAWGRDMHYEQYF